This TCR beta chain is drawn from a study of T cell changes during pregnancy in multiple sclerosis. Only in-frame clones appear in the TCRdb table, and some are missing; sequencing was by immunoSEQ multiplex PCR. The sample yields approximately 28,000 clones, 85% seen once. Trimming took off 6 bases at V and 7 bases at J, with 12 bases between the two ends. The CDR3 is 13 amino acids. Germline CDR1 and CDR2: MNHEY and SVGAGI. The genes are TRBV6-5 and TRBJ1-4; no reliable D call. The material sequenced was CD8+ T cells from peripheral blood mononuclear cells, taken after pregnancy. This sequence originates from a female donor with multiple sclerosis, enrolled in a pregnancy study. CDR3 region: CASSHESGEKLFF. The CDR3 region has the DNA TGTGCCAGCAGCCACGAGTCGGGTGAAAAACTGTTTTTT.